The 29 T cell receptor beta chains listed next were all sequenced from one sample in a study of blood T cells in healthy people across ages. For the second PCR, which ran for about 6 to 11 cycles, a sample-barcoded 5' primer and a J-beta primer mix were used. TCRdb redid the calling of the 5' RACE reads with MiXCR, one entry per CDR3 protein. Here the sample spans nearly 800,000 distinct CDR3 sequences, just under 25% being singletons. This sample also appeared in a second study, on T cells of mothers and their children.

What was sequenced was blood. The source is a boy aged 10-17 years in good health.

This clonotype was seen only a few times. The V call is TRBV10-3, the J call TRBJ2-3; 11 positions agree with TRBD1. The CDR3 runs to 15 residues. Germline values: CDR1 ENHRY, CDR2 SYGVKD. Trimming took 4 bases from V and 1 from J; bases not matched to a gene: 1. CDR3 DNA sequence: TGTGCCATCAGTGGGGACAGGGGGGGCACAGATACGCAGTATTTT. This gives the protein CAISGDRGGTDTQYF.

The rearrangement joins TRBV7-9 to TRBJ2-7; D may be TRBD2 (6 bases). Germline V gene lookup returns CDR1 SEHNR and CDR2 FQNEAQ (reference sequence). V was shortened by 5 bases and J by 3 bases, with 11 bases between the two germline ends. The CDR3 is 13 amino acids. The DNA of the CDR3 is TGTGCCAGCAGCCCTCAGGGACTCTACGAGCAGTACTTC. Residues: CASSPQGLYEQYF.

The rearrangement uses TRBV10-3 and TRBJ2-5; D gene ambiguous. The J call is in doubt because the DNA end fits TRBJ2-1 better. This CDR3 is built from 15 residues. Germline CDR1 is ENHRY and CDR2 is SYGVKD. The CDR3 region is CAITPRNAPYNEQFF. Written as DNA, the CDR3 is TGTGCCATCACCCCTAGAAATGCCCCCTACAATGAGCAGTTCTTC.

The rearrangement uses TRBV28 and TRBJ2-1; unclear D gene. CDR3 length: 13 residues. Germline V CDR1 and CDR2: MDHEN, SYDVKM. V was cut by 2 bases and J by 4 bases, with 6 bases left in between. CDR3 protein: CASSLTRYNEQFF. CDR3 DNA sequence: TGTGCCAGCAGTTTAACACGATACAATGAGCAGTTCTTC.

The V gene is TRBV7-2, the J gene TRBJ2-1; D may be TRBD2 (6 bases). Near its end, the DNA agrees better with TRBJ2-7, so the J call may be wrong. The CDR3 is 14 residues long. Germline V CDR1 and CDR2: SGHTA, FQGNSA. CDR3 sequence: CASSLGRRGYEQYF. In DNA form, the CDR3 reads TGTGCCAGCAGCTTAGGAAGGAGGGGTTACGAGCAGTACTTC.

This chain uses TRBV11-2 with TRBJ2-1, with D possibly being TRBD1 or TRBD2 (6 bases each). Trimming shortened V by 6 bases and J by 7 bases, and 16 bases separated the two germline ends. The CDR3 covers 14 residues. Germline V gives CDR1 SGHAT, CDR2 FQNNGV. The CDR3 sequence is CASSRWGATNEQFF. Here the CDR3 DNA reads TGTGCCAGCAGTCGGTGGGGGGCCACGAATGAGCAGTTCTTC.

This clonotype has a handful of counts. The V gene is TRBV9, the J gene TRBJ2-7; D ambiguous. In germline, CDR1 is SGDLS, CDR2 YYNGEE. Trimming pared 2 bases from V and 2 bases from J, leaving 11 bases between. This CDR3 has 14 residues. CDR3 DNA: TGTGCCAGCAGCGTCTCTCCGCAAACCTACGAGCAGTACTTC. This translates into CASSVSPQTYEQYF. The variable domain in full, with the rest retrieved from reference TRBV9 and TRBJ2-7, is DSGVTQTPKHLITATGQRVTLRCSPRSGDLSVYWYQQSLDQGLQFLIQYYNGEERAKGNILERFSAQQFPDLHSELNLSSLELGDSALYFCASSVSPQTYEQYFGPGTRLTVT.

This clonotype was recorded a few times. V usage is TRBV4-3 and J usage is TRBJ2-5; D ambiguous. Trimming removed 0 bases from V and 7 bases from J, with 18 bases in between. The CDR3 covers 16 residues. Germline V CDR1 and CDR2: LGHNA, YSLEER. The CDR3 DNA reads TGCGCCAGCAGCCAAGATCGGAGCGAGTTAAGAGGGACCCAGTACTTC. Protein: CASSQDRSELRGTQYF.

The rearrangement uses TRBV7-9 and TRBJ2-5; tentatively, D is TRBD1 (6 bases). With the DNA end fitting TRBJ2-7 better, the J assignment may be wrong. CDR1 and CDR2 (germline): SEHNR, FQNEAQ (reference sequence). The CDR3 has 14 residues. The CDR3 reads CASSPGTPTYEQYF. The CDR3 DNA follows: TGTGCCAGCAGCCCCGGGACACCTACCTACGAGCAGTACTTC.

The chain is built from TRBV5-1 and TRBJ2-3; no firm D call. CDR3 length: 13 amino acids. Germline loops: CDR1 SGHRS, CDR2 YFSETQ. Trimming shortened V by 4 bases and J by 0 bases, and 6 bases separated the two germline ends. The CDR3 loop reads CASSISSTDTQYF. In DNA form, the CDR3 reads TGCGCCAGCAGCATTTCAAGCACAGATACGCAGTATTTT.

The sample holds a few counts of this clonotype. Compared with germline, one end of the junction differs, possibly owing to a read error. The chain uses TRBV5-1 and TRBJ2-5; 8 bases map to TRBD1. The germline V gene has CDR1 SGHRS and CDR2 YFSETQ. CDR3 size: 14 residues. CDR3 sequence reads: CASSLDRGLETQYF. In nucleotides, the CDR3 is TGTGCCAGCAGCTTAGACAGGGGTTTGGAGACCCAGTACTTC. Full variable domain (outside the CDR3, taken from reference TRBV5-1 and TRBJ2-5): KAGVTQTPRYLIKTRGQQVTLSCSPISGHRSVSWYQQTPGQGLQFLFEYFSETQRNKGNFPGRFSGRQFSNSRSEMNVSTLELGDSALYLCASSLDRGLETQYFGPGTRLLVL.

A few counts support this clonotype. The rearrangement joins TRBV20-1 to TRBJ2-5; perhaps TRBD2 as D (6 bases). Germline values: CDR1 DFQATT, CDR2 SNEGSKA (reference sequence). The V end was cut by 3 bases, the J end by 4 bases, with 12 bases between. CDR3 length: 13 residues. The CDR3 loop reads CSARLGGGETQYF. The CDR3 DNA sequence: TGCAGTGCTAGGCTTGGGGGAGGAGAGACCCAGTACTTC.

Many counts were recorded for this clonotype. The rearrangement joins TRBV12-3 or TRBV12-4 to TRBJ1-4; D uncertain. The CDR3 has 15 residues. V dropped 3 bases and J dropped 1 base, with 9 bases sitting between them. Written as DNA, the CDR3 is TGTGCCAGCAGTTTTGGACGGGGAACTAATGAAAAACTGTTTTTT. Its protein is CASSFGRGTNEKLFF.

This clonotype has only a few counts. A read error may explain this, as a much larger clone is one base away. The chain combines TRBV29-1 with TRBJ2-5; D perhaps matches TRBD1 (5 bases). The tail of the sequence fits TRBJ2-1 better, so the J call may be wrong. Germline V gene lookup returns CDR1 SQVTM and CDR2 ANQGSEA. The CDR3 sequence is 16 residues long. CDR3 coding DNA: TGCAGCGTTGATCGAACAAGGGGCCCTCGCCCTAATGAGCAGTTCTTC. Protein sequence: CSVDRTRGPRPNEQFF.

This clonotype has a handful of counts. This sequence joins TRBV12-3 or TRBV12-4 and TRBJ2-1; 8 bases align to TRBD1. CDR3 length: 16 residues. V dropped 6 bases and J dropped 0; count of bases not matched to a gene: 7. The CDR3 nucleotides are TGTGCCAGCAGACGTGGACAGGGAAGCTCCTACAATGAGCAGTTCTTC. Translation gives CASRRGQGSSYNEQFF.

This clonotype was seen a few times. The CDR3 nucleotides read TGTGCCAGCAGCTTAGACGGTGGGGCAGGCGAAAAACTGTTTTTT. Encoded protein: CASSLDGGAGEKLFF. The J gene is TRBJ1-4, the V gene TRBV7-9; maybe TRBD1 (5 bases). This CDR3 comprises 15 residues. CDR1 is SEHNR and CDR2 is FQNEAQ in the germline V gene (reference sequence). Deletions cut 1 base from V and 8 bases from J, with 14 bases between.

CDR3 sequence (DNA): TGTGCCAGCAGCCAACCACTAGGGACTAGCGGAGATACGCAGTATTTT. It yields the protein CASSQPLGTSGDTQYF. This chain links TRBV4-2 with TRBJ2-3; TRBD2 aligns across 11 bases. CDR1 and CDR2 from the germline V gene are LGHNA and YNFKEQ. CDR3 size: 16 residues. V lost 2 bases and J lost 5; bases outside the gene matches: 6.

The chain combines TRBV3-1 with TRBJ1-2; D gene uncertain. V lost 5 bases and J 2 bases, leaving 9 bases between the germline ends. The CDR3 has 13 residues. Germline loops: CDR1 LGHDT, CDR2 YNNKEL (reference sequence). The CDR3 region has the DNA TGTGCCAGCAGCGAGGATCTAAACTATGGCTACACCTTC. Its translation is CASSEDLNYGYTF.

The rearrangement joins TRBV25-1 to TRBJ2-4; 13 positions match TRBD2. Germline CDR1 is MGHDK and CDR2 is SYGVNS. Germline trimming cut 8 bases from V and 9 bases from J; bases unmatched to any gene: 10. CDR3 length: 15 amino acids. CDR3 sequence: CASGVLAGGTIIQYF. The DNA for the CDR3 is TGTGCCAGCGGGGTACTAGCGGGAGGGACCATCATTCAGTACTTC.

The chain uses TRBV29-1 and TRBJ1-1; possible D gene TRBD1, 5 bases. The CDR3 runs to 13 residues. CDR1 SQVTM and CDR2 ANQGSEA come from the germline V gene. Trimming left V 4 bases short and J 1 base short, with 10 bases between. CDR3 sequence reads: CSVAPGRNTEAFF. As DNA, the CDR3 is TGCAGCGTTGCCCCGGGACGGAACACTGAAGCTTTCTTT.

Only a few counts were recorded for this clonotype. This rearrangement joins TRBV4-2 to TRBJ2-5, with 11 positions matching TRBD2. The DNA end lines up better with TRBJ2-7; the J call may be wrong. Germline CDR1 reads LGHNA; CDR2 reads YNFKEQ. The CDR3 extends over 15 amino acids. CDR3 nucleotide sequence: TGTGCCAGCAGCTCGAACCTAGCGGGAGGTGACGAGCAGTACTTC. Residues: CASSSNLAGGDEQYF.

The rearrangement joins TRBV4-1 to TRBJ2-5; 9 bases are shared with TRBD2. The V and J ends lost 0 bases and 5 bases, in that order; junction bases with no gene match: 7. The CDR3 covers 16 residues. Germline V gene sequence: CDR1 MGHRA, CDR2 YSYEKL. DNA of the CDR3: TGCGCCAGCAGCCAAGACGGCGGGGGGGCCGGTGAGACCCAGTACTTC. Protein sequence: CASSQDGGGAGETQYF.

This clonotype was picked up a small number of times. This chain uses TRBV7-2 with TRBJ2-4; 10 bases line up with TRBD1. The CDR3 covers 16 residues. The germline V gene encodes CDR1 SGHTA and CDR2 FQGNSA. V trimming: 1 base; J trimming: 6 bases; junction bases outside the gene matches: 6. CDR3 nucleotides: TGTGCCAGCAGCTTAGAACGGACAGGGGGTAGAAACATTCAGTACTTC. Amino acid sequence: CASSLERTGGRNIQYF.

The chain carries TRBV15 and TRBJ2-3; D is perhaps TRBD2 (6 bases). The CDR3 is 15 amino acids. The V end was cut by 1 base, the J end by 2 bases, with 10 bases between. CDR1 and CDR2 from the germline V gene are LNHNV and YYDKDF (reference sequence). Here the CDR3 reads CATSRGGVATDTQYF. CDR3 bases: TGTGCCACCAGCAGAGGGGGGGTAGCCACAGATACGCAGTATTTT.

CDR3 bases: TGTGCCAGCAGCCCGGCCGGGGGCCGCTCTGGAAACACCATATATTTT. It is translated as CASSPAGGRSGNTIYF. The V call is TRBV5-5, the J call TRBJ1-3, with D maybe TRBD1 (6 bases). CDR3 size: 16 residues. Trimming took 4 bases from V and 0 from J, leaving 14 bases between them. Germline loops: CDR1 SGHKS, CDR2 YYEKEE (reference sequence).

This clonotype was recorded many times. An end of the junction does not agree with germline; a read error may underlie this. The gene calls are TRBV7-9 and TRBJ2-7; D gene unclear. Germline V gene lookup returns CDR1 SEHNR and CDR2 FQNEAQ (reference sequence). The CDR3 is 13 residues long. The DNA of the CDR3 is TGCGCCAGCAGCTTGGAAGGAAACTACGAGCAGTACTTC. Translated: CASSLEGNYEQYF.

V usage is TRBV11-2 and J usage is TRBJ2-7; D is unclear. The CDR3 has 13 residues. V lost 3 bases to trimming and J lost 2 bases, with 8 bases between them. The germline gives CDR1 SGHAT, CDR2 FQNNGV. This CDR3 is CASSLSEPYEQYF. The CDR3 nucleotides read TGTGCCAGCAGCTTGTCGGAGCCCTACGAGCAGTACTTC.

The CDR3 nucleotides read TGTGCCAGCAACCCCAGGGGGCTAGCGGGAGTCGAGCAGTACTTC. Encoded protein: CASNPRGLAGVEQYF. The V and J genes are TRBV28 and TRBJ2-7; 10 positions match TRBD2. There are 15 residues in the CDR3. The J segment lost 6 bases and the V segment lost 7 bases, leaving 12 bases of the junction unmatched. CDR1 and CDR2 from the germline V gene are MDHEN and SYDVKM.

This clonotype was seen more than once but under ten times. The chain combines TRBV5-1 with TRBJ2-5; D remains ambiguous. Germline CDR1 reads SGHRS; CDR2 reads YFSETQ. This CDR3 contains 16 residues. Deletions cut 0 bases from V and 5 bases from J, with 17 bases between. DNA of the CDR3: TGCGCCAGCAGCTTGGAGGGTCTGCAAATAAAGGAGACCCAGTACTTC. It translates to CASSLEGLQIKETQYF.